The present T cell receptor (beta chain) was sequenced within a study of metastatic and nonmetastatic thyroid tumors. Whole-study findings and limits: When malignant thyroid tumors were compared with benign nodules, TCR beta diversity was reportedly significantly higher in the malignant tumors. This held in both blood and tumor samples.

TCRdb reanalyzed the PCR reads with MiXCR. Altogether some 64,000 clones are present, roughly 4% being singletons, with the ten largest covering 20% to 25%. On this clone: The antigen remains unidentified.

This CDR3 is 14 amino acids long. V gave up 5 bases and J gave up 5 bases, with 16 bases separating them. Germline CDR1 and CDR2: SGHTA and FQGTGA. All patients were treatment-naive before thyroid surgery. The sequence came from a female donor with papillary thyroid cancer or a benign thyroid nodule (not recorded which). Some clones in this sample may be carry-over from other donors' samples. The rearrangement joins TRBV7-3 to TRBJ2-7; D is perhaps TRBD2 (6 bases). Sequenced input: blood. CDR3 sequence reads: CASSGGTGVDEQYF. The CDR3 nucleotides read TGTGCCAGCAGCGGGGGGACTGGAGTTGACGAGCAGTACTTC.